This paragraph reports one T cell receptor (beta chain). Its target is not known. The sample belongs to a study of T-cell memory formation after mild COVID-19. Study-wide context: For the most part, TCR clusters were specific to one donor.

The CDR3 is 15 amino acids. Germline V gene sequence: CDR1 DFQATT, CDR2 SNEGSKA (reference sequence). V gave up 6 bases and J gave up 6 bases; unmatched junction bases: 17. Findings of the study overall: The main location of contracting CD4+ clones was CM and EM, and that of contracting CD8+ clones was EMRA. Later expanders leaned CD4+, whereas day 15 to 85 contracting clones were balanced CD4/CD8.

From the 5' RACE reads, TCRdb called clonotypes with MiXCR, one entry per CDR3 protein. The sample shows around 220,000 distinct CDR3 sequences, 16% of them seen only once. V is TRBV20-1 and J is TRBJ2-7; 7 bases match TRBD2. This clonotype originated in a man aged 18 to 29 who had mild COVID-19 (a few samples of this study predate the infection). Cell type and time point are not known. Sequencing was performed on PBMCs or a T cell subset sorted from them (not recorded which). CDR3: CSAPRAGDLSGEQYF. As DNA, the CDR3 is TGCAGTGCACCCCGGGCGGGGGACCTCTCGGGCGAGCAGTACTTC.